Listed below are T cell receptor beta chains from one sample, sequenced in a study of cytomegalovirus exposure and HLA in healthy donors. Produced via immunoSEQ multiplex PCR; TCRdb's table is partial and in-frame only. Found here are some 190,000 clones, 8.5% to 10% of them singletons; the top ten hold over 1%. The sequenced sample consisted of PBMCs. Source of these receptors: a woman aged 25 to 45 in good health and CMV-seropositive. CDR3s include the opening cysteine and the closing phenylalanine or tryptophan. The D gene is left open where the match is weak. Clone size is shown for a subset of rows, as once, few, many or a class of expanded clone.

d_gene	v_gene	j_gene	abundance	CDR3aa	CDR3nt
TRBD2	TRBV5-4	TRBJ2-3	once	CASRAGTSGFTDTQYF	TGTGCCAGCAGGGCCGGGACTAGCGGATTCACAGATACGCAGTACTTT
TRBD1	TRBV25-1	TRBJ2-5	.	CASSEYGTVNQETQYF	TGTGCCAGCAGTGAATACGGGACAGTCAACCAAGAGACCCAGTACTTC
.	TRBV9	TRBJ1-2	.	CASNLPGGKDYGYTF	TGTGCCAGCAATTTGCCGGGGGGGAAGGACTATGGCTACACCTTC
.	TRBV7-9	TRBJ1-1	few	CASSPIQGLTEAFF	TGTGCCAGCAGCCCTATACAGGGTTTGACTGAAGCTTTCTTT
TRBD1	TRBV7-3	TRBJ2-7	.	CASSLDRDTEQYF	TGTGCCAGCAGCTTAGACAGGGATACCGAGCAGTACTTC
TRBD1	TRBV10-3	TRBJ1-1	few	CAISGAGGRVTEAFF	TGTGCCATCAGTGGGGCAGGGGGCCGTGTCACTGAAGCTTTCTTT
TRBD2	TRBV7-7	TRBJ2-7	few	CASSLGLAGGLESYEQYF	TGTGCCAGCAGCTTAGGACTAGCGGGAGGCCTTGAATCCTACGAGCAGTACTTC
TRBD2	TRBV5-8	TRBJ2-3	.	CASSLKLAGGTDTQYF	TGTGCCAGCAGCTTGAAGCTAGCGGGAGGGACAGATACGCAGTATTTT
TRBD1	TRBV10-2	TRBJ2-7	.	CASRSGGTGNEQYF	TGCGCCAGCAGAAGTGGTGGGACAGGGAACGAGCAGTACTTC
.	TRBV10-3	TRBJ2-2	few	CAISEGSSVQIIGGELFF	TGTGCCATCAGTGAGGGGTCTAGCGTCCAAATAATTGGCGGGGAGCTGTTTTTT
.	TRBV29-1	TRBJ1-1	few	CSVWGWGTEAFF	TGCAGCGTTTGGGGCTGGGGCACTGAAGCTTTCTTT
.	TRBV5-6	TRBJ2-5	.	CASSLRGAQETQYF	TGTGCCAGCAGCTTGAGGGGCGCGCAAGAGACCCAGTACTTC
TRBD2	TRBV5-1	TRBJ2-7	few	CASSLGTSGTYEQYF	TGCGCCAGCAGCTTGGGGACTAGCGGAACCTACGAGCAGTACTTC
TRBD1	TRBV5-6	TRBJ1-2	.	CASSLGDRVQYGYTF	TGTGCCAGCAGCCTGGGGGACAGGGTCCAGTATGGCTACACCTTC
TRBD1	TRBV5-8	TRBJ1-5	.	CASSRITTGGSNQPQHF	TGTGCCAGCAGCAGGATTACGACAGGGGGTAGCAATCAGCCCCAGCATTTT